This T cell receptor beta chain was observed in a study of T cell responses to AZD1222 COVID-19 vaccine. This table comes from immunoSEQ multiplex PCR, and its TCRdb copy is limited to in-frame clones, with some not included. The table lists roughly 180,000 clones, roughly 94% of them singletons. Trimming removed 0 bases from V and 4 bases from J, with 7 bases in between. The CDR3 length is 14 residues. CDR1 is SGHNT and CDR2 is YYREEE in the germline V gene (reference sequence). Findings of the study overall: Repertoire sampling was restricted to post-peak T cell response timepoints. Donors in the cohort were predominantly white British and more often female, and clonal diversity was possibly underestimated. CD4 TCRs covered the whole spike, strongest at regions 160-218 and 743-854.

Comment on this clone: The antigen is undetermined.

The TCR was taken from an adult who received the AZD1222 COVID-19 vaccine. The V gene is TRBV5-4, the J gene TRBJ2-2; D gene ambiguous. The sample here was peripheral blood, taken 28 days after the second AZD1222 dose. The CDR3 DNA reads as TGTGCCAGCAGCTTGGGTCTCCTCACCGGGGAGCTGTTTTTT. Its protein product is CASSLGLLTGELFF.